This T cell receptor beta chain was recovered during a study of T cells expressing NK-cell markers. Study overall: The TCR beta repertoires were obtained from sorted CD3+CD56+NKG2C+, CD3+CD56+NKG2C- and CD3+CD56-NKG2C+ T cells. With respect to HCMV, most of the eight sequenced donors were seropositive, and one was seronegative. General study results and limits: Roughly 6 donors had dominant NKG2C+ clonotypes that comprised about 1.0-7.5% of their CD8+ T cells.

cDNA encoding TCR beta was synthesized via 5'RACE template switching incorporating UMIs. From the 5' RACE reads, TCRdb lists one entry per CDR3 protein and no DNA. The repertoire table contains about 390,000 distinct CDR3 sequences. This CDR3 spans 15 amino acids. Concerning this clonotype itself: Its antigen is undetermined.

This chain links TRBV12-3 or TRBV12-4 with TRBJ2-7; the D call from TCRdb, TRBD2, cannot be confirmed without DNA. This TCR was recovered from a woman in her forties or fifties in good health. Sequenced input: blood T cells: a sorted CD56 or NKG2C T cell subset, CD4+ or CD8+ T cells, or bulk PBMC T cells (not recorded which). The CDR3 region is CASSTTSGGPYEQYF.